These T cell receptor beta chains were read from a single sample in a study of blood T cell repertoires in COVID-19. Some clones are missing from TCRdb's copy, which holds only in-frame ones; the method was immunoSEQ multiplex PCR. The data contain under 300,000 clones, approximately 82% of them singletons. The sample consisted of peripheral blood. The receptors come from a man aged 35 to 55 who had recovered from COVID-19. CDR3s include the opening cysteine and the closing phenylalanine or tryptophan.

V | CDR3
TRBV18 | CASSQIPGQDGYTF
TRBV12-5 | CASGGLAGDINEQFF
TRBV4-2 | CASSQDGLAGGDTQYF
TRBV4-3 | CASSQVQVNTEAFF
TRBV6-2/TRBV6-3 | CASSYSGLAGGRNTQYF
TRBV3-1/TRBV3-2 | CASSQDSGGGTQYF
TRBV4-1 | CASSQDPTGGINTEAFF
TRBV12-3/TRBV12-4 | CASSSLTYGYTF
TRBV14 | CASSQVADTQYF
TRBV5-1 | CASSLVAGMNTEAFF
TRBV6-5 | CASSYSGGEIEQFF
TRBV4-1 | CASSQAGDRGLRYTGELFF
TRBV19 | CASSRRLAGNEETQYF
TRBV10-3 | CAISEPQETQYF
TRBV5-6 | CASSLGAYTIYF
TRBV5-1 | CASSLEVRGEQYF
TRBV7-9 | CASSSRNYGYTF
TRBV5-6 | CASSLAVQVLGYTF
TRBV18 | CASSPPFAFGGRRNTEAFF
TRBV5-4 | CASSLSRNYGYTF
TRBV5-6 | CASSSLGQIPSYNEQFF
TRBV10-3 | CAISFGTSGSTDTQYF
TRBV10-1 | CASSEDNSGNTIYF
TRBV7-2 | CASSLDRGRQETQYF
TRBV9 | CASSVGAFPNEQFF
TRBV27 | CASSPKGQGLTGYTF
TRBV4-3 | CASSQGVAGGLYEQYF
TRBV6-2/TRBV6-3 | CASSYSLADLRTGQYF
TRBV7-2 | CASSLAFTGEAFF
TRBV15 | CATSRDNLRYQPQHF